The rows below give T cell receptor beta chains drawn from one sample of a study of OX40 agonist ivuxolimab in advanced cancers. Profiled with immunoSEQ multiplex PCR; TCRdb holds only in-frame clones, not every one. The data contain about 82,000 clones, more than 85% of them singletons. Sequenced here: CD4+ or CD8+ T cells sorted from blood, sampled in a trial of the OX40 agonist ivuxolimab. All receptors come from an adult with an advanced solid tumor such as melanoma, head and neck, liver or kidney cancer. Both conserved end residues are part of each CDR3. A D gene is named only where the DNA matches it firmly. The size entry is marked missing in some rows and otherwise reads once, few, many or a size class.

>once|TRBD2|TRBV27|TRBJ2-7
TGTGCCAGCAGTTCCCGGACTAGCGGGCCCTACGAGCAGTACTTC
CASSSRTSGPYEQYF
>NA|NA|TRBV6-1|TRBJ2-3
TGTGCCAGCAGTGTTCACACAGATACGCAGTATTTT
CASSVHTDTQYF
>NA|NA|TRBV2|TRBJ2-7
TGTGCCAGCAGTGAAGCGCTTGCCCCATATGGGCAGTACTTC
CASSEALAPYGQYF
>NA|NA|TRBV28|TRBJ1-2
TGTGCCAGCCTTCGGGGGAGCCACTATGGCTACACCTTC
CASLRGSHYGYTF
>NA|NA|TRBV10-3|TRBJ2-5
TGTGCCATCAGTGAGCCCCGGGAGACCCAGTACTTC
CAISEPRETQYF
>NA|NA|TRBV7-9|TRBJ2-7
TGTGCCAGCAGCCCTTTCACCTACGAGCAGTACTTC
CASSPFTYEQYF
>NA|NA|TRBV6-1|TRBJ1-1
TGTGCCAGCAGTGAAGCGAGAAGTATCGGACACCGGAACACTGAAGCTTTCTTT
CASSEARSIGHRNTEAFF
>NA|NA|TRBV21-1|TRBJ2-1
TGTGCCAGCAGCATTCACGCCAATGAGCAGTTCTTC
CASSIHANEQFF
>NA|NA|TRBV19|TRBJ1-1
TGTGCCAGTAGGGGAGTTCGGAACACTGAAGCTTTCTTT
CASRGVRNTEAFF
>NA|NA|TRBV6-5|TRBJ1-3
TGTGCCAGCAGGGGGACAAACTCTGGAAACACCATATATTTT
CASRGTNSGNTIYF
>NA|NA|TRBV28|TRBJ2-7
TGTGCCAGCCGGGCATGGAGCTACGAGCAGTACTTC
CASRAWSYEQYF
>NA|TRBD1|TRBV18|TRBJ2-7
TGTGCCAGCTCACCGACCGGGACAGTATACTACGAGCAGTACTTC
CASSPTGTVYYEQYF
>NA|NA|TRBV18|TRBJ2-7
TGTGCCAGCTCACCTGCCCCGGTCAACGAGCAGTACTTC
CASSPAPVNEQYF
>NA|NA|TRBV4-2|TRBJ1-2
TGTGCCAGCAGCCAGGCTATAATAGGGGCGGAGGGCTACACCTTC
CASSQAIIGAEGYTF
>NA|NA|TRBV11-2|TRBJ2-1
TGTGCCAGCACAACCTTCCCCAAACTAAGCGGCAGCTCCTACAATGAGCAGTTCTTC
CASTTFPKLSGSSYNEQFF
>NA|TRBD2|TRBV4-3|TRBJ2-2
TGCGCCAGCAGCCAAGATGGAAGCGGGAGGGGAGTCACCGGGGAGCTGTTTTTT
CASSQDGSGRGVTGELFF
>NA|NA|TRBV14|TRBJ2-2
TGTGCCAGCAGCCAAGCGGGGGGCTCAACCGGGGAGCTGTTTTTT
CASSQAGGSTGELFF
>NA|NA|TRBV5-6|TRBJ1-2
TGTGCCAGCAGCTCGCGGCAGGTCTATGGCTACACCTTC
CASSSRQVYGYTF
>NA|NA|TRBV20-1|TRBJ2-3
TGCAGTGCTACGAGGGATACGCAGTATTTT
CSATRDTQYF
>NA|TRBD2|TRBV7-3|TRBJ2-3
TGTGCCAGCAGCCCCGGACTAGCGCAAGGCACAGATACGCAGTATTTT
CASSPGLAQGTDTQYF
>NA|NA|TRBV28|TRBJ2-3
TGTGCCAGCATTCCCGCCGCTCCTAACACAGATACGCAGTATTTT
CASIPAAPNTDTQYF
>NA|NA|TRBV9|TRBJ2-5
TGTGCCAGCAGCGTGTCCCAGTGGGGAGAGACCCAGTACTTC
CASSVSQWGETQYF
>NA|NA|TRBV29-1|TRBJ2-3
TGCAGCGTTGACCAGTCGGGGTGGGGGACCACAGATACGCAGTATTTT
CSVDQSGWGTTDTQYF
>NA|TRBD1|TRBV7-2|TRBJ2-7
TGTGCCAGCAGGAGGGGGACAGGGTCCTACGAGCAGTACTTC
CASRRGTGSYEQYF
>NA|TRBD1|TRBV19|TRBJ2-3
TGTGCCAGTAGTATCGGACAGGGGTACGGCGGCACAGATACGCAGTATTTT
CASSIGQGYGGTDTQYF
>NA|NA|TRBV25-1|TRBJ1-1
TGTGCCAGCAGTGCTTACAGAAACACTGAAGCTTTCTTT
CASSAYRNTEAFF
>NA|NA|TRBV11-2|TRBJ2-7
TGTGCCAGCAGCGCCCGCGAAAGGGGCGCTAAGGAGCAGTACTTC
CASSARERGAKEQYF
>once|NA|TRBV28|TRBJ2-3
TGTGCCAGCAGTTTGAGGGGTCCTGATACGCAGTATTTT
CASSLRGPDTQYF
>once|TRBD2|TRBV20-1|TRBJ2-1
TGCAGTGCCTTGGCGGGAGTGATGGAGTTCTTC
CSALAGVMEFF
>NA|NA|TRBV4-1|TRBJ1-1
TGCGCCAGCAGCCAAGGGGTCGTCGGCTTCAGGGACACTGAAGCTTTCTTT
CASSQGVVGFRDTEAFF
>NA|TRBD1|TRBV29-1|TRBJ1-2
TGCAGCGGAGGGGACAGGGGAGGCTACACCTTC
CSGGDRGGYTF
>NA|NA|TRBV9|TRBJ1-1
TGTGCCAGCAGCGTTAGTCCCCTGCAGAACACTGAAGCTTTCTTT
CASSVSPLQNTEAFF
>once|NA|TRBV5-5|TRBJ2-7
TGTGCCAGCAAGATTATGGGGGGATTGGAGTACTTC
CASKIMGGLEYF
>once|NA|TRBV5-1|TRBJ2-7
TGCGCCAGCAGCTTGACGGCGGGGAAATACGAGCAGTACTTC
CASSLTAGKYEQYF
>NA|TRBD2|TRBV15|TRBJ2-7
TGTGCCACCAGCTCCCAGACTAGCGGGAGTCTGAAGCAGTACTTC
CATSSQTSGSLKQYF